The T cell receptor beta chain under discussion was sequenced for a study of shared clonotypes between healthy human individuals. General study results and limits: Tissue TCR repertoires likely differ from these blood-only repertoires.

V lost 4 bases and J lost 4, with 20 bases in between. Germline-derived CDR1 and CDR2 are LGHNA and YNFKEQ. The CDR3 sequence is 17 residues long. Clones were sequenced by immunoSEQ multiplex PCR, and TCRdb holds only the in-frame ones, with some missing. The sample has about 510,000 clones; 60% to 80% are singletons. Points on this clone: As yet, its antigen is unknown.

Sequenced input: PBMCs. The sequence came from a middle-aged woman in good health. Some clones in this sample may be carry-over from other donors' samples. This rearrangement joins TRBV4-2 to TRBJ2-1; maybe TRBD2 (6 bases). The CDR3 sequence: CASSLHPSGGNYNEQFF. In nucleotides, the CDR3 is TGTGCCAGCAGCCTTCACCCGTCGGGCGGGAATTACAATGAGCAGTTCTTC.